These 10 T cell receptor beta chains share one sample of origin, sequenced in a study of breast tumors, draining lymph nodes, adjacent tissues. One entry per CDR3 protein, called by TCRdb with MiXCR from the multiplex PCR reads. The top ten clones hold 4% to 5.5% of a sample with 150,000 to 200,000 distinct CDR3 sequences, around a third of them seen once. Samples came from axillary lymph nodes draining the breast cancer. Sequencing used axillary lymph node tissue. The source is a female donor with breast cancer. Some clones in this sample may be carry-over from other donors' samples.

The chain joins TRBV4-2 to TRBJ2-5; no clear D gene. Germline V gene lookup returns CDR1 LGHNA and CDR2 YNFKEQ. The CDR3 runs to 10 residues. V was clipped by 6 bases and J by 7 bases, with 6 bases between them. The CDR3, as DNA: TGTGCCAGCAGTAAAGGGACCCAGTACTTC. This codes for CASSKGTQYF.

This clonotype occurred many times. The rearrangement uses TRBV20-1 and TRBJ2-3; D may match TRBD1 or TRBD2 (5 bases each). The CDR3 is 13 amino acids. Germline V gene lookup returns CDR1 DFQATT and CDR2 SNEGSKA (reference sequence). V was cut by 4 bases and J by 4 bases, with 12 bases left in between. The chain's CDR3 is CSANGASADTQYF. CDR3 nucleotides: TGCAGTGCTAACGGGGCTTCTGCAGATACGCAGTATTTT.

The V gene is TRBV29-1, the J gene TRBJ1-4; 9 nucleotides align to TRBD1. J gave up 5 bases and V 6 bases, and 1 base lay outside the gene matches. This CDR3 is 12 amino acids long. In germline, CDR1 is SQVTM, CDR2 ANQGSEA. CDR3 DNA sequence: TGCAGCGTAGGGACAGGGAATGAAAAACTGTTTTTT. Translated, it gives CSVGTGNEKLFF.

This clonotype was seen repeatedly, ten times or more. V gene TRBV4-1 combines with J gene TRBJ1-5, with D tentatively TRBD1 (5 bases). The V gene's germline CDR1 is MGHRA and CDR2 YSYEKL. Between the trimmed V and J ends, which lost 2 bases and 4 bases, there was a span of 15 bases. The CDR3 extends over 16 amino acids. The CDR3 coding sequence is TGCGCCAGCAGCCAACAGCCCAGGGCAGCAAATCAGCCCCAGCATTTT. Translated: CASSQQPRAANQPQHF.

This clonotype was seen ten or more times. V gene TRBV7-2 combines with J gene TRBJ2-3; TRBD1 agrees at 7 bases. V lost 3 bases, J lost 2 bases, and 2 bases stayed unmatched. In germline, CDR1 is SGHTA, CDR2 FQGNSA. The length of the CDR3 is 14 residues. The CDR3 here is CASSLTGTTDTQYF. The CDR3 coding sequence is TGTGCCAGCAGCTTGACAGGGACCACAGATACGCAGTATTTT.

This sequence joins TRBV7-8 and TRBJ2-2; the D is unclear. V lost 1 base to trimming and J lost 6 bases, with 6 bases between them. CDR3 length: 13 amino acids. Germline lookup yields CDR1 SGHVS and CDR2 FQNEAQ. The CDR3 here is CASSLGGAGELFF. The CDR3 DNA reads TGTGCCAGCAGCTTAGGGGGTGCCGGGGAGCTGTTTTTT.

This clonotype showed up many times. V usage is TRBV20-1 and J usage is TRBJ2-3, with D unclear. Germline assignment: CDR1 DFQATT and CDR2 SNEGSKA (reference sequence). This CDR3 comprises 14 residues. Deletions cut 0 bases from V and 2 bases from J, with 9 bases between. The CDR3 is CSARDPRTTDTQYF. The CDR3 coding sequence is TGCAGTGCTAGAGATCCTAGGACCACAGATACGCAGTATTTT.

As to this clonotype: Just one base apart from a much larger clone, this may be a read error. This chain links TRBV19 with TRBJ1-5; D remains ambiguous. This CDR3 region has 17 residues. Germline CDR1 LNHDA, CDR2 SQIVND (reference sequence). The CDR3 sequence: CASSIYPGRIPNQPQPF. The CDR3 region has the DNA TGTGCCAGTAGTATCTACCCTGGACGCATACCCAATCAGCCCCAGCCTTTT.

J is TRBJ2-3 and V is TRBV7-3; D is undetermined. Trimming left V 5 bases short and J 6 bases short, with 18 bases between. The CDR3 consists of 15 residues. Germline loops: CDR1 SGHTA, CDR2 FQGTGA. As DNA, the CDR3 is TGTGCCAGCAGCACAACGGGCAGGACCCCGGATACGCAGTATTTT. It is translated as CASSTTGRTPDTQYF.

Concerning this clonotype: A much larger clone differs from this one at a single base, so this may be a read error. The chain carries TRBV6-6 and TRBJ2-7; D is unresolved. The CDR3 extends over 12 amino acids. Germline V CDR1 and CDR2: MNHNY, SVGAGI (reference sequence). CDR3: CASSSSLYEQHF. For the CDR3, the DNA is TGTGCCAGCAGCTCCAGCCTCTACGAGCAGCACTTC.